A single sample is the source of the 3 T cell receptor beta chains below, sequenced in a study of blood T cell repertoires in COVID-19. Profiling relied on immunoSEQ multiplex PCR, and the TCRdb table lists in-frame clones only, not all of them. The sample contains about 350,000 clones, around nine tenths of which appear only once. Material for sequencing was PBMCs or T cells enriched from blood (not recorded which). The source is a woman between 25 and 40 years old who had been exposed to COVID-19.

The chain recombines TRBV2 with TRBJ1-2; perhaps TRBD1 as D (6 bases). The CDR3 sequence is 13 residues long. Germline V lookup: CDR1 SNHLY, CDR2 FYNNEI. Between the trimmed V and J ends, which lost 0 bases and 11 bases, there was a span of 13 bases. The CDR3 DNA follows: TGTGCCAGCAGTGAAGCAGGACAGCCATGGTACACCTTC. Translating it yields CASSEAGQPWYTF. The full variable domain, rest sourced from reference TRBV2 and TRBJ1-2, is EPEVTQTPSHQVTQMGQEVILRCVPISNHLYFYWYRQILGQKVEFLVSFYNNEISEKSEIFDDQFSVERPDGSNFTLKIRSTKLEDSAMYFCASSEAGQPWYTFGSGTRLTVV.

The CDR3 sequence: CASSSGAAGNTIYF. The CDR3 DNA follows: TGTGCCAGCAGCTCTGGTGCGGCGGGAAACACCATATATTTT. The chain uses TRBV7-3 and TRBJ1-3; D is unresolved. This CDR3 is built from 14 residues. Germline-derived CDR1 and CDR2 are SGHTA and FQGTGA. Trimming stripped 4 bases from V and 4 bases from J, with 11 bases between.

In DNA, the CDR3 is TGTGCCAGCAGCTTAGTTGGGACAGGGTACACCGGGGAGCTGTTTTTT. It translates to CASSLVGTGYTGELFF. The chain links TRBV7-6 to TRBJ2-2; 9 bases map to TRBD1. Unmatched junction bases numbered 3, after V lost 1 base and J lost 3 bases. The germline V gene encodes CDR1 SGHVS and CDR2 FNYEAQ. The CDR3 sequence is 16 residues long.